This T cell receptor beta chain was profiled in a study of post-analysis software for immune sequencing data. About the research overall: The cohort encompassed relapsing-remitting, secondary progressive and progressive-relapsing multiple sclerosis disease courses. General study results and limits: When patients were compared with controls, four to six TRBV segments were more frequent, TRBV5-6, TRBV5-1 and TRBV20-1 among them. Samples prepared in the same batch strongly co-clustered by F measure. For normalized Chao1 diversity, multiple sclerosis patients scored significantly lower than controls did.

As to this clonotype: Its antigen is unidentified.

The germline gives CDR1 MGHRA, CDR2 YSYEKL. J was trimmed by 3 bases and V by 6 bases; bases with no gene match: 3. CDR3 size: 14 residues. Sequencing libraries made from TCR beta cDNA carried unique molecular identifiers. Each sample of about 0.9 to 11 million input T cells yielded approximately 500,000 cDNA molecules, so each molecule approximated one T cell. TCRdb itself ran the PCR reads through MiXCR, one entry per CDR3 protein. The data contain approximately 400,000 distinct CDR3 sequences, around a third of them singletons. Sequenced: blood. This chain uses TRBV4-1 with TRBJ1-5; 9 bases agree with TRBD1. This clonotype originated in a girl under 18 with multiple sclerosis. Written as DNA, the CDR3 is TGCGCCAGCAGGGGGACAGGGACCAATCAGCCCCAGCATTTT. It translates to CASRGTGTNQPQHF.